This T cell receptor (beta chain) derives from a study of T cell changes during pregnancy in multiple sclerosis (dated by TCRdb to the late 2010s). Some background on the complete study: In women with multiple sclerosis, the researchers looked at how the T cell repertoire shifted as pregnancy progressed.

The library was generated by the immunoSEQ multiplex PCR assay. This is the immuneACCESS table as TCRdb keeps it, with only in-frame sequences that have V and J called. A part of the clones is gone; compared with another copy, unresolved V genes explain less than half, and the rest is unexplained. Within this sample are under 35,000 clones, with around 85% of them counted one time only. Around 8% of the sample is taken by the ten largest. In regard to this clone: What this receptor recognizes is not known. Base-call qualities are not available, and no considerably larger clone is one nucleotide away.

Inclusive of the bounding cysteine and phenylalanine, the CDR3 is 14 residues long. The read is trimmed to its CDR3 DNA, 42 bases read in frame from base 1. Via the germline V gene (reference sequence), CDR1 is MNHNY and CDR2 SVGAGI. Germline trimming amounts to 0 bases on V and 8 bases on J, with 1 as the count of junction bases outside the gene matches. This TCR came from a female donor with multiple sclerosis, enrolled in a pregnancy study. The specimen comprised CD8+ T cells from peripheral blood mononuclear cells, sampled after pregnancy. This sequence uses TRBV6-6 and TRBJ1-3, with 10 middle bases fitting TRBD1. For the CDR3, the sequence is CASSYSGQGDTIYF. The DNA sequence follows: TGTGCCAGCAGTTACTCTGGACAGGGGGACACCATATATTTT.